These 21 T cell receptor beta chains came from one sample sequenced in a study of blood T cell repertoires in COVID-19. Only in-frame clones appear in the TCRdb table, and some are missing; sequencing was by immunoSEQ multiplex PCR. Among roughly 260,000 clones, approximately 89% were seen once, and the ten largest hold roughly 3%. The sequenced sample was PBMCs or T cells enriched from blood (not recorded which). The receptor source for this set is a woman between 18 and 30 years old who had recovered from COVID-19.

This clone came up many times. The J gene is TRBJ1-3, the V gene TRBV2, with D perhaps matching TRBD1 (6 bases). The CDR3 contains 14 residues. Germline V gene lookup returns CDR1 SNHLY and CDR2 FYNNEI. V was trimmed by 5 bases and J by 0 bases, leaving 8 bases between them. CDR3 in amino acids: CASSMDSSGNTIYF. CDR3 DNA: TGTGCCAGCAGTATGGACAGCTCTGGAAACACCATATATTTT.

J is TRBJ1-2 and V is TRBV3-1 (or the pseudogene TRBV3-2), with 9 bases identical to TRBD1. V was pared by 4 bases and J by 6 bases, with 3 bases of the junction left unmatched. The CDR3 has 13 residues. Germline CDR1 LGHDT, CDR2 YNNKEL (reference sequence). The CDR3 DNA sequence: TGTGCCAGCAGCCGAGACAGGGGGAATGGCTACACCTTC. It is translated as CASSRDRGNGYTF.

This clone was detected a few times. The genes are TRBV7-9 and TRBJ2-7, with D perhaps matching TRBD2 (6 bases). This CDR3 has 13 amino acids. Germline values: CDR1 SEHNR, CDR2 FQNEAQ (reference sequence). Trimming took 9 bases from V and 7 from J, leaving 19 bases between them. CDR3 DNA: TGTGCCAGGCGGCGCCCGGCGGGGTGGGAGCAGTACTTC. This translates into CARRRPAGWEQYF.

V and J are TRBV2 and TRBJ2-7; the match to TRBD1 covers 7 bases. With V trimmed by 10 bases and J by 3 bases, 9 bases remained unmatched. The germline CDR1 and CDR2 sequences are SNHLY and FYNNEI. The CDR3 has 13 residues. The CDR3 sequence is CATTGEPYYEQYF. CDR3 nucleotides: TGTGCCACTACAGGGGAACCCTACTACGAGCAGTACTTC. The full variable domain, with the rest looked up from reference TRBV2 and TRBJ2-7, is EPEVTQTPSHQVTQMGQEVILRCVPISNHLYFYWYRQILGQKVEFLVSFYNNEISEKSEIFDDQFSVERPDGSNFTLKIRSTKLEDSAMYFCATTGEPYYEQYFGPGTRLTVT.

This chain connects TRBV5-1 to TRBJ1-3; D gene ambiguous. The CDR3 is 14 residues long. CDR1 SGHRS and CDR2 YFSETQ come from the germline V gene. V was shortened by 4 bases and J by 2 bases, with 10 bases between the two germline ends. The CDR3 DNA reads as TGCGCCAGCAGCCCCCTGGAGCCTGGAAACACCATATATTTT. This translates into CASSPLEPGNTIYF.

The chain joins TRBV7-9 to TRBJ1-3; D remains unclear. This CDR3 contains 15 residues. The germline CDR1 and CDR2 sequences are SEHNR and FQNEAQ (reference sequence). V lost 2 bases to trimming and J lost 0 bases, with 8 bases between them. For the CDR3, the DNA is TGTGCCAGCAGCTTACTTCCCCTCTCTGGAAACACCATATATTTT. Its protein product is CASSLLPLSGNTIYF. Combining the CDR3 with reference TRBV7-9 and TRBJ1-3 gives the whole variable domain DTGVSQNPRHKITKRGQNVTFRCDPISEHNRLYWYRQTLGQGPEFLTYFQNEAQLEKSRLLSDRFSAERPKGSFSTLEIQRTEQGDSAMYLCASSLLPLSGNTIYFGEGSWLTVV.

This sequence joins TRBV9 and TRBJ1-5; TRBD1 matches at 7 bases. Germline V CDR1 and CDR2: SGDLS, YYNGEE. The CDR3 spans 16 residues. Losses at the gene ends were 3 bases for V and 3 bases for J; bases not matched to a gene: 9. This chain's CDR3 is CASSADLTGSNQPQHF. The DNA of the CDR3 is TGTGCCAGCAGCGCCGATTTGACAGGGTCCAATCAGCCCCAGCATTTT.

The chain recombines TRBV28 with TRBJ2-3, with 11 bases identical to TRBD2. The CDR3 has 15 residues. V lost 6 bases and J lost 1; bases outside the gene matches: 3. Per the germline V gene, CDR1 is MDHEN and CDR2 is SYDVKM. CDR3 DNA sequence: TGTGCCAGCAGCCCACTAGCGGGAGGCACAGATACGCAGTATTTT. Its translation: CASSPLAGGTDTQYF.

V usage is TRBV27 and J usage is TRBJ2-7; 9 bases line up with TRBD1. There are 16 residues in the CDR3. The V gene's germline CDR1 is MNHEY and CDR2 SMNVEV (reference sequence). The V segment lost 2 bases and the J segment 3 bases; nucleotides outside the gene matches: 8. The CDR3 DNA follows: TGTGCCAGCAGTTTAAGGGGCGGGACAGGGAACTACGAGCAGTACTTC. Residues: CASSLRGGTGNYEQYF.

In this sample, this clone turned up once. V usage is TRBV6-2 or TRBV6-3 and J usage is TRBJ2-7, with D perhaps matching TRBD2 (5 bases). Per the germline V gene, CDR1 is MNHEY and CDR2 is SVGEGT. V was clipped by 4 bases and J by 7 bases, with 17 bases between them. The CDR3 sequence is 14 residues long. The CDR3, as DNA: TGTGCCAGCAGTTCTCGAGGACTCATAGCGGAGCAGTACTTC. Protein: CASSSRGLIAEQYF.

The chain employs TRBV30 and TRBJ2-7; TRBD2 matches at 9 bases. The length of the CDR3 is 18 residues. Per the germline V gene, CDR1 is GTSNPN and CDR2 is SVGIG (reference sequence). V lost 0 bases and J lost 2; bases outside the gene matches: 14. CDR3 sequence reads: CAWSVSAGGLMYAYEQYF. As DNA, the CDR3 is TGTGCCTGGAGTGTCAGTGCGGGAGGGCTCATGTACGCCTACGAGCAGTACTTC.

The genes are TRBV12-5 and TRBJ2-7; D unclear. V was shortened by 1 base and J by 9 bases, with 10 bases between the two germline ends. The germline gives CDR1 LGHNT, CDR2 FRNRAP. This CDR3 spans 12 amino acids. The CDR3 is CASGLGPLWQYF. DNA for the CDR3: TGTGCTAGTGGTTTGGGGCCCCTCTGGCAGTACTTC.

The CDR3 protein is CASSRGATGELFF. CDR3 DNA sequence: TGTGCCAGCAGCCGTGGGGCGACCGGGGAGCTGTTTTTT. The chain joins TRBV6-5 to TRBJ2-2; D might be TRBD1 (5 bases). V was pared by 6 bases and J by 5 bases, with 10 bases between. The CDR3 covers 13 residues. Germline assignment: CDR1 MNHEY and CDR2 SVGAGI.

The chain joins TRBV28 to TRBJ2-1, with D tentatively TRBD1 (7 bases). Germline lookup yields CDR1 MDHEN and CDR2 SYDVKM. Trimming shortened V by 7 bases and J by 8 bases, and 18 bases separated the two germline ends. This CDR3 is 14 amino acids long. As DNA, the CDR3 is TGTGCCAGCAAGCGGGTTATCACAGGGGATGAGCAGTTCTTC. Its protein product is CASKRVITGDEQFF.

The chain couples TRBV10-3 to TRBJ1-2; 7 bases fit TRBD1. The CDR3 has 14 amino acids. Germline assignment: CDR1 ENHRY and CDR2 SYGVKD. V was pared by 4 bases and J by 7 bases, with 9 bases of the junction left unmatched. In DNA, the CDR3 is TGTGCCATCAGTGCCGCTACAGGGGTTGGTGGCTACACCTTC. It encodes CAISAATGVGGYTF.

The CDR3 loop reads CASSKVRSNQPQHF. The CDR3 nucleotides are TGTGCCAGCAGCAAAGTGAGAAGCAATCAGCCCCAGCATTTT. J is TRBJ1-5 and V is TRBV21-1. TRBV21-1 is a documented pseudogene. This CDR3 has 14 residues.

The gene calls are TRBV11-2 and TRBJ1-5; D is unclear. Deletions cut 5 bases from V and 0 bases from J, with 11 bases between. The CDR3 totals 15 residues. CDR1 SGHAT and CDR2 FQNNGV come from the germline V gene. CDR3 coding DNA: TGTGCCAGCAGCCGTCAGGCTTATAGCAATCAGCCCCAGCATTTT. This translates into CASSRQAYSNQPQHF.

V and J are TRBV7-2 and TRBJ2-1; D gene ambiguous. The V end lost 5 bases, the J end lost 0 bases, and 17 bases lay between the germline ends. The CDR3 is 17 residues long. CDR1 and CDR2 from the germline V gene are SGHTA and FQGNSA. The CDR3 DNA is TGTGCCAGCAGCCTGGTGCATGGCGGCTCCTCCTACAATGAGCAGTTCTTC. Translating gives CASSLVHGGSSYNEQFF.

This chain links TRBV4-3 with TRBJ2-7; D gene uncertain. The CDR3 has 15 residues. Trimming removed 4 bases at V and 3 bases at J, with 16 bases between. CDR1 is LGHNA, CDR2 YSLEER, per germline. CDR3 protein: CASSPDARHIYEQYF. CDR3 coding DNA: TGCGCCAGCAGCCCAGACGCGCGACACATCTACGAGCAGTACTTC.

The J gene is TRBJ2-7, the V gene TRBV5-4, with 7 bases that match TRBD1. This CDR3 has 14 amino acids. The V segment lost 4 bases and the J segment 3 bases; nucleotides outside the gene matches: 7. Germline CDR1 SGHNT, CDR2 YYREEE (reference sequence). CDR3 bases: TGTGCCAGCAGCCAAAACCGGGACAGCTACGAGCAGTACTTC. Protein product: CASSQNRDSYEQYF.

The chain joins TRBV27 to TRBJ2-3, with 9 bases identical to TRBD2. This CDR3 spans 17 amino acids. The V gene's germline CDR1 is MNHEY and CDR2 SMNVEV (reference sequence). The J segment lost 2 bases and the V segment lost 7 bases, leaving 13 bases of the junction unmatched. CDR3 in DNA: TGTGCCAGCATCAAAAGGTCTAGCGGGACATCCACAGATACGCAGTATTTT. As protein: CASIKRSSGTSTDTQYF.